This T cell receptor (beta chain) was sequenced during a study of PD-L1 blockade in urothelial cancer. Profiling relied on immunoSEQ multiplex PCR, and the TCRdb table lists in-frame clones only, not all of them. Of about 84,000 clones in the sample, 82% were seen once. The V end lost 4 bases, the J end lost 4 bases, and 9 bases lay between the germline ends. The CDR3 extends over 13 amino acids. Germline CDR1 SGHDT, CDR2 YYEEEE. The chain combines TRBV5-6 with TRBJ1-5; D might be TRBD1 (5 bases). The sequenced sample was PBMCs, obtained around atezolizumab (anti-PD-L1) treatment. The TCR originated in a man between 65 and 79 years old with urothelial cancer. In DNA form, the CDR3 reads TGTGCCAGCAGCCTTACAGGTAATCAGCCCCAGCATTTT. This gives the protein CASSLTGNQPQHF.